The following is a T cell receptor (beta chain) sequence with its context. Its antigen is unknown. No qualities accompany the bases; no much larger clone lies one base away. Collaborating institutions collected whole blood in K2EDTA tubes following their own protocols. For TCRbeta analysis, collaborator samples were shipped as frozen whole blood, as isolated PBMCs, or as DNA extracted from either sample type. TCRbeta CDR3 regions were amplified from genomic DNA using the immunoSEQ Assay, a bias-controlled multiplex PCR. As for the original processing: The number of nucleated cells in each sample was estimated by amplification of reference gene primers within the assay. To quantify the absolute abundance of each unique TCRbeta CDR3 rearrangement, sequence reads were collapsed and filtered. For each sample, productive Simpson clonality was calculated by taking the square root of Simpson's diversity index across productive rearrangements. The table was pulled from immuneACCESS by TCRdb, which kept in-frame rearrangements only. Such tables lose some clones; where checked, under half of the loss comes from unresolved V genes, and the rest has no known cause. That table furnishes V, J and clone size, whereas the DNA furnished D and trimming. The sample table holds about 200,000 clones, of which 87% were seen once. The top ten clonotypes cover roughly 21% of the sample.

The sample comes from a study of blood T cell repertoires in COVID-19 (TCRdb year 2020). In the study overall: Samples from collaborators originated in the United States, Italy and Spain and spanned both the acute and convalescent phases of COVID-19. The prospective study material was composed of cDNA or gDNA derived from T cells, B-cell-depleted T cells, or PBMCs. A freely available public database, intended as a resource for researchers studying the immune response to SARS-CoV-2, is where the repertoires were released. Where HLA class I and class II types were available, the types were taken from metadata supplied by the sample provider, not from assay-based typing. The samples were drawn from the first 160 participants of the ongoing ImmuneRACE study and from 1,254 subjects provided by 6 global collaborators. Nearly every sample came with metadata listing a de-identified subject ID, COVID-19 status, age in years and sex. Deeply sampled blood TCRbeta repertoires from subjects exposed to, actively infected with, or recovered from COVID-19 were included in the dataset. Points the paper makes about the study in general: How much clinical and demographic metadata was included differed by source and by participant, and the metadata was provided uncurated.

The CDR3 covers 20 residues, taking in both the cysteine and the phenylalanine. Just the 60-base CDR3 DNA is kept, in frame starting at base 1. V and J lose 3 bases and 0 bases, and a span of 26 bases separates them. Via the germline V gene, CDR1 is SQVTM and CDR2 ANQGSEA. This TCR was recovered from a man aged 60-69 years with active or convalescent COVID-19. The receptor chain draws on TRBV29-1 and TRBJ2-2; D gene: possibly TRBD2, on 10 matching bases. Sequenced sample: peripheral blood. The nucleotide sequence is TGCAGCGTTGAGGAGACAGGGGGGCTAGCGGGGGCCGCGAACACCGGGGAGCTGTTTTTT. This yields the protein CSVEETGGLAGAANTGELFF.